A single sample gave rise to the 27 T cell receptor beta chains below, sequenced in a study of T cells in Graves' hyperthyroidism and ophthalmopathy. It was RNA transcripts that yielded the amplified TCR beta CDR3 regions. TCR CDR3 regions were first amplified by RT-PCR with HTBI primers. MiXCR, run by TCRdb on the multiplex PCR reads, gives a single entry per CDR3 protein. The sample contains roughly 500,000 distinct CDR3 sequences, approximately 48% of which appear only once. Sequenced input: peripheral blood or thyroid tissue (not recorded which). The receptors were sampled from an adult woman with Graves' disease, either hyperthyroidism or ophthalmopathy (not recorded which).

In regard to this clonotype: This may stem from a read error, because a much larger clone lies one nucleotide away. Here the CDR3 omits its conserved ending phenylalanine or tryptophan, so a read error is the likely source. V usage is TRBV29-1 and J usage is TRBJ1-1; D is undetermined. The CDR3 loop spans 11 amino acids. V lost 7 bases to trimming and J lost 4 bases, with 10 bases between them. Germline assignment: CDR1 SQVTM and CDR2 ANQGSEA. The CDR3 loop reads CSARRGTEAFL. The CDR3 region has the DNA TGCAGCGCCCGCCGAGGCACTGAAGCTTTCCTT.

This clonotype was found many times. The rearrangement uses TRBV20-1 and TRBJ2-7; 9 bases are shared with TRBD2. The CDR3 length is 14 residues. The trim removed 1 base at V and 5 bases at J, leaving 6 bases unmatched. Germline CDR1 and CDR2: DFQATT and SNEGSKA (reference sequence). CDR3 loop: CSARVGGRGHEQYF. The CDR3 DNA reads TGCAGTGCTAGAGTAGGCGGGAGGGGCCACGAGCAGTACTTC.

In its sample, this clonotype was seen a few times. The chain employs TRBV27 and TRBJ2-7; 11 bases agree with TRBD2. The CDR3 has 15 amino acids. The ends lost 7 bases at V and 1 base at J; junction bases unmatched: 6. Looked up from germline, CDR1 is MNHEY and CDR2 is SMNVEV (reference sequence). This chain's CDR3 is CASTTLAGGSYEQYF. CDR3 nucleotides: TGTGCCAGCACCACCCTAGCGGGAGGTTCCTACGAGCAGTACTTC.

There are a few counts of this clonotype. The chain combines TRBV12-3 or TRBV12-4 with TRBJ1-2, with TRBD1 matching 10 bases. Trimming took 6 bases from V and 4 from J; bases not matched to a gene: 2. The CDR3 runs to 13 residues. The CDR3 protein is CASRRTGGYGYTF. In DNA, the CDR3 is TGTGCCAGCAGACGGACAGGGGGCTATGGCTACACCTTC.

The chain joins TRBV2 to TRBJ1-4; 7 bases are a match to TRBD1. CDR1 is SNHLY and CDR2 is FYNNEI in the germline V gene. The J segment lost 3 bases and the V segment lost 1 base, leaving 5 bases of the junction unmatched. This CDR3 spans 16 amino acids. The CDR3 sequence: CASSEERDSPNEKLFF. The CDR3 nucleotides read TGTGCCAGCAGTGAAGAGAGGGACAGCCCTAATGAAAAACTGTTTTTT.

This clonotype has only a few counts. CDR3 DNA sequence: TGCAGTGCTCGGGGACGGAGCCAAGAGACCCAGTACTTC. Protein: CSARGRSQETQYF. This chain links TRBV20-1 with TRBJ2-5; D is possibly TRBD1 or TRBD2 (5 bases each). The V gene's germline CDR1 is DFQATT and CDR2 SNEGSKA (reference sequence). Trimming took off 5 bases at V and 1 base at J, with 11 bases between the two ends. CDR3 size: 13 residues.

In its sample, this clonotype was seen once. The junction departs from germline at one end; a sequencing error may be responsible. The V call is TRBV10-1, the J call TRBJ2-3; D unclear. The CDR3 length is 15 residues. From germline, CDR1 is WNHNN and CDR2 SYGVQD (reference sequence). The CDR3 is CASSLVHASTDTQYF. CDR3 coding DNA: TGTGCCAGCAGCTTAGTACACGCCAGCACAGATACGCAGTATTTT.

This clonotype came up many times. This chain links TRBV9 with TRBJ2-7; D ambiguous. This CDR3 is 14 amino acids long. Trimming cost V 0 bases and J 5 bases, with 12 bases left between them. The V gene's germline CDR1 is SGDLS and CDR2 YYNGEE. The CDR3 region is CASSVASWGDEQYF. In nucleotides, the CDR3 is TGTGCCAGCAGCGTAGCGTCCTGGGGTGACGAGCAGTACTTC.

This clonotype was seen only a few times. This chain links TRBV6-6 with TRBJ1-5; D uncertain. The CDR3 totals 10 residues. Looked up from germline, CDR1 is MNHNY and CDR2 is SVGAGI (reference sequence). The V end was cut by 6 bases, the J end by 8 bases, with 5 bases between. The CDR3 reads CASRGEPQHF. The CDR3 DNA sequence: TGTGCCAGCAGAGGAGAGCCCCAGCATTTT.

V and J are TRBV11-2 and TRBJ1-4; maybe TRBD1 (6 bases). Germline CDR1 reads SGHAT; CDR2 reads FQNNGV. V lost 5 bases and J 5 bases, leaving 18 bases between the germline ends. The CDR3 is 16 amino acids. The CDR3 reads CASSPQQGSYNEKLFF. The CDR3 DNA reads TGTGCCAGCAGCCCGCAACAGGGCTCCTACAATGAAAAACTGTTTTTT.

The table lists this clonotype with many counts. The chain links TRBV7-8 to TRBJ2-7; D is ambiguous. The ends were cut back, 1 base at V and 1 base at J, with 11 bases in the middle. The germline gives CDR1 SGHVS, CDR2 FQNEAQ. The CDR3 spans 15 residues. The CDR3 sequence is CASSLESSASYEQYF. The CDR3 nucleotides read TGTGCCAGCAGCTTAGAGTCGTCGGCATCCTACGAGCAGTACTTC.

The chain couples TRBV25-1 to TRBJ2-6; D call uncertain. V lost 4 bases to trimming and J lost 0 bases, with 4 bases between them. Per the germline V gene, CDR1 is MGHDK and CDR2 is SYGVNS. This CDR3 region has 14 residues. As DNA, the CDR3 is TGTGCCAGCAGTGTTGGCTCTGGGGCCAACGTCCTGACTTTC. Amino acid sequence: CASSVGSGANVLTF.

The V call is TRBV10-3, the J call TRBJ2-3; the D gene is possibly TRBD2 (7 bases). With 10 bases removed from V and 5 bases from J, the gap between germline ends came to 22 bases. This CDR3 spans 15 amino acids. Germline lookup yields CDR1 ENHRY and CDR2 SYGVKD. DNA of the CDR3: TGTGCCACCACGCCAGGGGCGGGAGATGGAGATACGCAGTATTTT. Translated, it gives CATTPGAGDGDTQYF.

The chain employs TRBV29-1 and TRBJ2-5; maybe TRBD1 (7 bases). Per germline, CDR1 SQVTM and CDR2 ANQGSEA. Trimming stripped 2 bases from V and 7 bases from J, with 11 bases between. This CDR3 spans 12 amino acids. The CDR3 loop reads CSVERQGGTQYF. The CDR3 nucleotides read TGCAGCGTTGAAAGGCAGGGGGGGACCCAGTACTTC.

This clonotype was found a few times. The genes are TRBV25-1 and TRBJ2-6; no clear D. V lost 1 base and J 2 bases, leaving 6 bases between the germline ends. Germline CDR1 and CDR2: MGHDK and SYGVNS. The CDR3 is 15 amino acids. The CDR3 DNA reads TGTGCCAGCAGTGAATTTGGGGCTGGGGCCAACGTCCTGACTTTC. Protein product: CASSEFGAGANVLTF.

V is TRBV7-6 and J is TRBJ1-5; TRBD1 might be the D (6 bases). CDR1 and CDR2 (germline): SGHVS, FNYEAQ. Trimming stripped 5 bases from V and 3 bases from J, with 11 bases between. The CDR3 is 14 residues long. CDR3: CASSPGEINQPQHF. CDR3 nucleotide sequence: TGTGCCAGCAGCCCAGGGGAAATCAATCAGCCCCAGCATTTT. The variable domain in full, completed from reference TRBV7-6 and TRBJ1-5, reads GAGVSQSPRYKVTKRGQDVALRCDPISGHVSLYWYRQALGQGPEFLTYFNYEAQQDKSGLPNDRFSAERPEGSISTLTIQRTEQRDSAMYRCASSPGEINQPQHFGDGTRLSIL.

This clonotype has only one observation. The chain couples TRBV7-9 to TRBJ2-7; the match to TRBD1 covers 8 bases. V trimming: 5 bases; J trimming: 9 bases; junction bases outside the gene matches: 3. The CDR3 runs 11 residues. Germline V gene sequence: CDR1 SEHNR, CDR2 FQNEAQ (reference sequence). The CDR3 nucleotides are TGTGCCAGCAGCAATGGACAGGGGCAGTACTTC. It is translated as CASSNGQGQYF. The full variable domain, with the rest looked up from reference TRBV7-9 and TRBJ2-7, is DTGVSQNPRHKITKRGQNVTFRCDPISEHNRLYWYRQTLGQGPEFLTYFQNEAQLEKSRLLSDRFSAERPKGSFSTLEIQRTEQGDSAMYLCASSNGQGQYFGPGTRLTVT.

Concerning this clonotype: Given a much more abundant clone one base away, this may be a read error. The chain couples TRBV6-6 to TRBJ2-5, with D possibly being TRBD2 (5 bases). The V end was cut by 5 bases, the J end by 5 bases, with 18 bases between. The CDR3 loop spans 15 amino acids. Per germline, CDR1 MNHNY and CDR2 SVGAGI (reference sequence). The CDR3 region is CASSPPDGERETQYF. The CDR3 DNA sequence: TGTGCCAGCAGTCCCCCGGATGGGGAGAGGGAGACCCAGTACTTC.

The chain uses TRBV7-8 and TRBJ2-7; D tentatively fits TRBD1 or TRBD2 (7 bases each). The CDR3 sequence is 16 residues long. The V gene lost 0 bases and the J gene lost 4 bases, with 16 bases spanning the gap. Per the germline V gene, CDR1 is SGHVS and CDR2 is FQNEAQ. This CDR3 is CASSLARAGGGYEQYF. The CDR3 DNA reads as TGTGCCAGCAGCTTAGCGCGTGCAGGGGGGGGTTACGAGCAGTACTTC.

V and J are TRBV20-1 and TRBJ1-2; possibly TRBD1 for D (5 bases). Per the germline V gene, CDR1 is DFQATT and CDR2 is SNEGSKA (reference sequence). The CDR3 has 17 residues. The ends were cut back, 2 bases at V and 6 bases at J, with 25 bases in the middle. This CDR3 reads CSARSRQGRYPRDGYTF. DNA of the CDR3: TGCAGTGCTAGAAGTCGCCAGGGTCGGTATCCTCGGGATGGCTACACCTTC.

The chain is built from TRBV4-2 and TRBJ2-2, with 8 nucleotides matching TRBD2. Losses at the gene ends were 0 bases for V and 6 bases for J; bases not matched to a gene: 6. The CDR3 covers 16 residues. CDR1 LGHNA and CDR2 YNFKEQ come from the germline V gene. The DNA of the CDR3 is TGTGCCAGCAGCCAAGATCCTGGCGGGAGGTCCGGGGAGCTGTTTTTT. This sequence encodes CASSQDPGGRSGELFF.

The rearrangement joins TRBV7-3 to TRBJ2-7, with 11 bases fitting TRBD1. Germline V gene sequence: CDR1 SGHTA, CDR2 FQGTGA. J gave up 6 bases and V 5 bases, and 12 bases lay outside the gene matches. The CDR3 contains 16 residues. The CDR3 protein is CASSVIPGQGVREQYF. CDR3 DNA sequence: TGTGCCAGCAGCGTTATCCCGGGACAGGGGGTACGCGAGCAGTACTTC.

As for this clonotype: This may come from a read error, since a much larger clone is one base off. V gene TRBV12-3 or TRBV12-4 combines with J gene TRBJ1-6; the D gene is possibly TRBD1 (6 bases). CDR3 length equals 14 residues. With 7 bases removed from V and 6 bases from J, the gap between germline ends came to 13 bases. CDR3 protein: CASKGGMGNSPLHF. CDR3 sequence (DNA): TGTGCCAGCAAGGGGGGAATGGGTAATTCACCCCTCCACTTT.

The rearrangement joins TRBV29-1 to TRBJ2-7; D unclear. CDR1 is SQVTM and CDR2 is ANQGSEA in the germline V gene. The CDR3 spans 13 residues. V lost 8 bases and J 1 base, leaving 15 bases between the germline ends. DNA for the CDR3: TGCAGCTTAGGGATCTATGGGTCCTACGAGCAGTACTTC. Protein: CSLGIYGSYEQYF.

This clonotype was detected ten times or more. The chain employs TRBV20-1 and TRBJ1-6; tentative D call: TRBD1 (5 bases). This CDR3 has 15 amino acids. V lost 0 bases to trimming and J lost 5 bases, with 11 bases between them. Germline V gene data show CDR1 as DFQATT and CDR2 as SNEGSKA (reference sequence). Here the CDR3 reads CSARDAGGNNSPLHF. In DNA, the CDR3 is TGCAGTGCTAGAGATGCCGGGGGTAATAATTCACCCCTCCACTTT.

This rearrangement joins TRBV4-2 to TRBJ2-5; tentatively, D is TRBD2 (5 bases). Germline CDR1 is LGHNA and CDR2 is YNFKEQ. Deletions cut 0 bases from V and 4 bases from J, with 15 bases between. The CDR3 length is 16 residues. CDR3 bases: TGTGCCAGCAGCCAAGATGCGGGCTCCGGGCCAGAGACCCAGTACTTC. Amino acids: CASSQDAGSGPETQYF.

In this sample, this clonotype turned up many times. J is TRBJ1-4 and V is TRBV15; weak D call: TRBD1 (5 bases). Germline V gene data show CDR1 as LNHNV and CDR2 as YYDKDF (reference sequence). Trimming stripped 1 base from V and 7 bases from J, with 13 bases between. This CDR3 has 15 amino acids. CDR3 nucleotide sequence: TGTGCCACCAGCAGAGCGAAGGGGTTGGGTGAAAAACTGTTTTTT. The encoded protein is CATSRAKGLGEKLFF.